This is a list of T cell receptor beta chains from one sample in a study of T cell repertoires in cytomegalovirus infection. TCRdb reanalysed the reads using MiXCR and keeps one entry per CDR3 protein. The repertoire holds around 320,000 distinct CDR3 sequences, with around a tenth as singletons. Sample: PBMCs. The receptors were gathered from a human donor in good health (CMV status not recorded). Some clones in this sample may be carry-over from other donors' samples. Each CDR3 is given with its conserved first and last residue. D genes are given only for firm matches. Clone size, where shown, is once, few, many, or a class for clones that have expanded.

>TRBJ1-4|TRBV7-4|.|.
TGTGCCAGCAGCTTAGGACCCGGGGGCGCTGAAAAACTGTTTTTT
CASSLGPGGAEKLFF
>TRBJ2-2|TRBV5-1|.|.
TGCGCCAGCAGCCCCGTCCCCGCAATCGGGGAGCTGTTTTTT
CASSPVPAIGELFF
>TRBJ1-5|TRBV7-2|.|many
TGTGCCAGCAGCTTGAGAGAGACAGCCACGAGAGATCAGCCCCAGCATTTT
CASSLRETATRDQPQHF
>TRBJ1-5|TRBV12-3/TRBV12-4|TRBD1|few
TGTGCCAGCAGAGTCGGGACAGACAATCAGCCCCAGCATTTT
CASRVGTDNQPQHF
>TRBJ2-7|TRBV5-6|.|few
TGTGCCAGCAGGGGAACGTTCAGGAACAGCTCCTACGAGCAGTACTTC
CASRGTFRNSSYEQYF
>TRBJ1-1|TRBV5-4|.|.
TGTGCCAGCAGCTTAACAGGGTATAACACTGAAGCTTTCTTT
CASSLTGYNTEAFF
>TRBJ2-7|TRBV11-3|.|few
TGTGCCAGCTCCTGGGAGCAGGGCTACGAGCAGTACTTC
CASSWEQGYEQYF
>TRBJ2-2|TRBV10-3|.|.
TGTGCCATCAGTGAGAGGGGACGCCCCACCGGGGAGCTGTTTTTT
CAISERGRPTGELFF
>TRBJ2-7|TRBV7-2|.|many
TGTGCCAGCAGAATTACGGGTGTTACCTACGAGCAGTACTTC
CASRITGVTYEQYF
>TRBJ1-2|TRBV7-2|.|many
TGTGCCAGCAGCTCCCGGACCGCTAACTATGGCTACACCTTC
CASSSRTANYGYTF
>TRBJ1-3|TRBV7-2|.|many
TGTGCCAGCAGCATAAGGGACTCTGGAAACACCATATATTTT
CASSIRDSGNTIYF
>TRBJ2-1|TRBV2|TRBD2|few
TGTGCCAGCAGTGAAGCCCGGACTAGCCGCAATGAGCAGTTCTTC
CASSEARTSRNEQFF
>TRBJ1-1|TRBV27|.|.
TGTGCCAGCAGTTGGGCCCCCTCGAACACTGAAGCTTTCTTT
CASSWAPSNTEAFF